One TCR beta chain is described in this entry. This record belongs to a study of blood T cell repertoires in COVID-19. As originally analysed: Nucleated cell number was recorded as an estimate derived from reference gene primer amplification. Sequencing used immunoSEQ multiplex PCR; TCRdb keeps in-frame clones, though not all of them. V and J calls plus clone size are reproduced from that table; the DNA served to infer D and trimming. In the table there are almost 95,000 clones, around 88% of which are singletons. The clonotype originates from a woman aged 60-70 years with COVID-19, enrolled during active disease. Material: peripheral blood.

CDR3 bases: TGTGCCAGTAGTACAACAGGGGGCTGGAATGAAAAACTGTTTTTT. This translates into CASSTTGGWNEKLFF. The chain joins TRBV19 to TRBJ1-4; 9 nucleotides line up with TRBD1. Trimming at V came to 4 bases and at J to 5 bases, leaving 5 bases not matched to a gene. CDR3 length equals 15 residues. Germline V CDR1 and CDR2: LNHDA, SQIVND (reference sequence).